This T cell receptor (beta chain) emerged from a study of T cells in Graves' hyperthyroidism and ophthalmopathy. Study-wide points: Blood also contained most expanded thyroid clonotypes above 0.001.

The germline CDR1 and CDR2 sequences are MNHNS and SASEGT. V lost 6 bases and J lost 8, with 7 bases in between. The length of the CDR3 is 11 residues. Among ophthalmopathy patients, the Clinical Activity Score reached at least 3, the NOSPECS grade reached at least 4, and duration remained under 3 months. Lactation, pregnancy, other autoimmune disease or uncontrolled infection excluded patients. Used for diagnoses were clinical symptoms, serum thyroxine and TRAb, thyroid ultrasound and orbital computed tomography. The table lists this clonotype with a few counts. The antigen is undetermined. The investigators amplified TCR beta CDR3 regions from RNA transcripts. First-round RT-PCR targeting the TCR CDR3 was performed with the HTBI primer set. Via MiXCR, TCRdb re-called the multiplex PCR reads, giving one row per CDR3 protein. The sample lists about 640,000 distinct CDR3 sequences; less than 25% were seen once.

This chain connects TRBV6-1 to TRBJ2-2; tentative D call: TRBD2 (5 bases). Source material: blood. The clonotype comes from a young man with Graves' ophthalmopathy. The CDR3 nucleotides read TGTGCCAGCAGGCTAGCTGGGGAGCTGTTTTTT. Its protein is CASRLAGELFF.